This T cell receptor (beta chain) is drawn from a study of T cell repertoires in cytomegalovirus infection. The study, taken as a whole, reports: HLA-C-restricted TCR beta clonotypes specific for CMV led the ex vivo response.

About this clonotype: Antigen unknown.

The CDR3 loop spans 14 amino acids. Germline-derived CDR1 and CDR2 are MDHEN and SYDVKM. Trimming pared 7 bases from V and 4 bases from J, leaving 11 bases between. TCRdb re-analysed the reads in MiXCR, keeping a single row per CDR3 protein. Of some 600,000 distinct CDR3 sequences listed, 20% to 25% are singletons. J is TRBJ1-6 and V is TRBV28; D gene ambiguous. The clonotype originates from a human donor in good health (CMV status not recorded). Some clones in this sample may be carry-over from other donors' samples. The sample was CD8+ T cells from PBMCs. The CDR3 region has the DNA TGTGCCAGCATTCGGCAGGCGTATAATTCACCCCTCCACTTT. Translating gives CASIRQAYNSPLHF. Looking up the rest from reference TRBV28 and TRBJ1-6 gives the full variable domain: DVKVTQSSRYLVKRTGEKVFLECVQDMDHENMFWYRQDPGLGLRLIYFSYDVKMKEKGDIPEGYSVSREKKERFSLILESASTNQTSMYLCASIRQAYNSPLHFGNGTRLTVT.